Following are 24 T cell receptor beta chains from one sample sequenced in a study of shared clonotypes between healthy human individuals. Using immunoSEQ multiplex PCR, the repertoire was profiled, and TCRdb retains in-frame clones only, with some absent. The sample shows some 690,000 clones, less than 95% of them seen only once. Material for sequencing was memory CD8+ T cells from PBMCs. Subset in this sample: CD45RO+ cells pooled with CCR7-negative TemRA cells. All receptors derive from a young man in good health. Some clones in this sample may be carry-over from other donors' samples.

J is TRBJ1-1 and V is TRBV11-2; D may be TRBD1 (5 bases). Germline loops: CDR1 SGHAT, CDR2 FQNNGV. This CDR3 contains 14 residues. V was shortened by 4 bases and J by 1 base, with 10 bases between the two germline ends. The CDR3 loop reads CASSSFGQNTEAFF. CDR3 in DNA: TGTGCCAGCAGCTCCTTCGGACAGAACACTGAAGCTTTCTTT.

The V and J genes are TRBV10-3 and TRBJ2-7; 7 nucleotides line up with TRBD1. V was clipped by 0 bases and J by 3 bases; unmatched bases: 11. From germline, CDR1 is ENHRY and CDR2 SYGVKD. The CDR3 consists of 17 residues. CDR3 amino acids: CAISESGTAISYYEQYF. CDR3 in DNA: TGTGCCATCAGTGAGTCGGGGACAGCCATCTCCTACTACGAGCAGTACTTC.

The chain employs TRBV5-1 and TRBJ2-2; 8 bases agree with TRBD2. Germline CDR1 is SGHRS and CDR2 is YFSETQ. Unmatched junction bases numbered 8, after V lost 4 bases and J lost 3 bases. This CDR3 comprises 16 residues. DNA of the CDR3: TGCGCCAGCAGCCCCGCGGGGGGCCTGGACACCGGGGAGCTGTTTTTT. Translated, it gives CASSPAGGLDTGELFF.

V usage is TRBV28 and J usage is TRBJ2-2, with D hard to call. The CDR3 totals 12 residues. Germline loops: CDR1 MDHEN, CDR2 SYDVKM. V shed 6 bases and J shed 4 bases, with 6 bases lying between them. The CDR3 loop is CASRHSTGELFF. CDR3 DNA sequence: TGTGCCAGCAGGCACAGCACCGGGGAGCTGTTTTTT. Complete variable domain (other parts from reference TRBV28 and TRBJ2-2): DVKVTQSSRYLVKRTGEKVFLECVQDMDHENMFWYRQDPGLGLRLIYFSYDVKMKEKGDIPEGYSVSREKKERFSLILESASTNQTSMYLCASRHSTGELFFGEGSRLTVL.

The chain is built from TRBV29-1 and TRBJ2-3; 12 bases agree with TRBD2. V dropped 7 bases and J dropped 4; count of bases not matched to a gene: 6. CDR3 length: 14 residues. Germline V gene data show CDR1 as SQVTM and CDR2 as ANQGSEA. CDR3 coding DNA: TGCAGCGCTTGGGGACTAGCGGGCCCAGATACGCAGTATTTT. Encoded protein: CSAWGLAGPDTQYF.

The chain recombines TRBV6-5 with TRBJ1-1; 7 bases agree with TRBD1. Looked up from germline, CDR1 is MNHEY and CDR2 is SVGAGI. V gave up 4 bases and J gave up 3 bases; unmatched junction bases: 2. The CDR3 sequence is 13 residues long. CDR3 protein: CASSSTGYTEAFF. CDR3 nucleotides: TGTGCCAGCAGTTCGACAGGGTACACTGAAGCTTTCTTT.

Notes on this clone: Other DNA sequences in this specimen translate into the identical CDR3. The V gene is TRBV28, the J gene TRBJ2-3; the D is unclear. Between the trimmed V and J ends, which lost 5 bases and 0 bases, there was a span of 9 bases. CDR1 and CDR2 from the germline V gene are MDHEN and SYDVKM. The CDR3 length is 14 residues. The DNA of the CDR3 is TGTGCCAGCAGTCCGCTAACTAGCACAGATACGCAGTATTTT. Its protein product is CASSPLTSTDTQYF. The full variable domain, rest sourced from reference TRBV28 and TRBJ2-3, is DVKVTQSSRYLVKRTGEKVFLECVQDMDHENMFWYRQDPGLGLRLIYFSYDVKMKEKGDIPEGYSVSREKKERFSLILESASTNQTSMYLCASSPLTSTDTQYFGPGTRLTVL.

V usage is TRBV10-2 and J usage is TRBJ2-1, with unresolved D. CDR1 is WSHSY and CDR2 is SAAADI in the germline V gene. Trimming took off 6 bases at V and 5 bases at J, with 14 bases between the two ends. There are 14 residues in the CDR3. The DNA for the CDR3 is TGCGCCAGCAGACCTCGGGCAAACCACAATGAGCAGTTCTTC. It is translated as CASRPRANHNEQFF.

The CDR3 coding sequence is TGTGCCAGCAGCCCCGGGACAGGGCAAGGCTACACCTTC. It encodes CASSPGTGQGYTF. V and J are TRBV11-2 and TRBJ1-2; TRBD1 matches 9 bases. From germline, CDR1 is SGHAT and CDR2 FQNNGV. The CDR3 runs to 13 residues. V trimming: 5 bases; J trimming: 8 bases; junction bases outside the gene matches: 6.

This clone was seen only once. This chain connects TRBV7-8 to TRBJ2-7; D is perhaps TRBD2 (5 bases). The V end was cut by 6 bases, the J end by 1 base, with 16 bases between. Germline CDR1 and CDR2: SGHVS and FQNEAQ. The CDR3 is made up of 15 amino acids. CDR3 nucleotide sequence: TGTGCCAGCAGTCTGGACTCCCTGGGATCCTACGAGCAGTACTTC. It yields the protein CASSLDSLGSYEQYF.

The V gene is TRBV7-9, the J gene TRBJ1-3, with D unresolved. The germline V gene encodes CDR1 SEHNR and CDR2 FQNEAQ (reference sequence). V dropped 8 bases and J dropped 0 bases, with 11 bases sitting between them. CDR3 length equals 14 residues. Here the CDR3 reads CASSPDISGNTIYF. CDR3 coding DNA: TGTGCCAGCTCCCCCGACATCTCTGGAAACACCATATATTTT.

The chain uses TRBV7-2 and TRBJ2-1; TRBD1 aligns across 8 bases. Per germline, CDR1 SGHTA and CDR2 FQGNSA. CDR3 length: 19 amino acids. V was clipped by 2 bases and J by 0 bases; unmatched bases: 12. The CDR3 bases are TGTGCCAGCAGCTTAATCGGCAGGGGGCTATTAGGCTCCTACAATGAGCAGTTCTTC. Protein sequence: CASSLIGRGLLGSYNEQFF.

This chain links TRBV29-1 with TRBJ1-1; 7 bases align to TRBD1. Trimming cost V 7 bases and J 1 base; bases outside gene matches: 3. Germline CDR1 reads SQVTM; CDR2 reads ANQGSEA. The CDR3 loop spans 12 amino acids. CDR3 DNA: TGCAGCGATGGGACAGCGAACACTGAAGCTTTCTTT. Protein: CSDGTANTEAFF.

The genes are TRBV27 and TRBJ1-1; D ambiguous. The CDR3 has 12 residues. V lost 6 bases and J 4 bases, leaving 9 bases between the germline ends. CDR1 and CDR2 (germline): MNHEY, SMNVEV (reference sequence). The CDR3 coding sequence is TGTGCCAGCAGCCCCCCGGGCACTGAAGCTTTCTTT. It specifies CASSPPGTEAFF.

The chain carries TRBV28 and TRBJ1-2, with D uncertain. With 4 bases removed from V and 4 bases from J, the gap between germline ends came to 10 bases. CDR1 and CDR2 from the germline V gene are MDHEN and SYDVKM. There are 13 residues in the CDR3. The CDR3 DNA is TGTGCCAGCAGTTACGGGTCGCTCTATGGCTACACCTTC. Residues: CASSYGSLYGYTF.

The J gene is TRBJ1-5, the V gene TRBV27; D is perhaps TRBD1 (6 bases). V was cut by 3 bases and J by 7 bases, with 10 bases left in between. The CDR3 is made up of 13 amino acids. Germline-derived CDR1 and CDR2 are MNHEY and SMNVEV (reference sequence). CDR3 residues: CASSLGASQPQHF. CDR3 sequence (DNA): TGTGCCAGCAGTTTGGGGGCGAGCCAGCCCCAGCATTTT.

The V and J genes are TRBV11-2 and TRBJ2-1; TRBD2 might be the D (6 bases). Germline V gene data show CDR1 as SGHAT and CDR2 as FQNNGV. This CDR3 has 15 amino acids. Trimming left V 7 bases short and J 1 base short, with 14 bases between. The CDR3: CASIQLAGSYNEQFF. The DNA for the CDR3 is TGTGCCAGCATCCAACTAGCAGGGTCCTACAATGAGCAGTTCTTC. Filled out from reference TRBV11-2 and TRBJ2-1, the complete variable domain reads EAGVAQSPRYKIIEKRQSVAFWCNPISGHATLYWYQQILGQGPKLLIQFQNNGVVDDSQLPKDRFSAERLKGVDSTLKIQPAKLEDSAVYLCASIQLAGSYNEQFFGPGTRLTVL.

The chain recombines TRBV6-5 with TRBJ1-2; TRBD1 aligns across 7 bases. From germline, CDR1 is MNHEY and CDR2 SVGAGI. V trimming: 1 base; J trimming: 1 base; junction bases outside the gene matches: 6. The CDR3 loop spans 16 amino acids. CDR3 sequence (DNA): TGTGCCAGCAGTTACTGGAATCACAGGGGTAACTATGGCTACACCTTC. It yields the protein CASSYWNHRGNYGYTF.

The genes are TRBV6-1 and TRBJ1-4; tentatively, D is TRBD1 (5 bases). The V and J ends lost 5 bases and 2 bases respectively, with 12 bases between them. Germline V gene sequence: CDR1 MNHNS, CDR2 SASEGT. The CDR3 sequence is 15 residues long. CDR3: CASSSFWGTNEKLFF. In DNA form, the CDR3 reads TGTGCCAGCAGTAGTTTTTGGGGGACTAATGAAAAACTGTTTTTT.

This clone was seen just once. J is TRBJ1-1 and V is TRBV7-9, with TRBD1 matching over 7 bases. The CDR3 has 16 amino acids. V was clipped by 3 bases and J by 1 base; unmatched bases: 8. Germline-derived CDR1 and CDR2 are SEHNR and FQNEAQ (reference sequence). CDR3 nucleotide sequence: TGTGCCAGCAGCTTCCCCCGGACAGGCGAGAACACTGAAGCTTTCTTT. It encodes CASSFPRTGENTEAFF. The full variable domain, in which reference TRBV7-9 and TRBJ1-1 provide the parts outside the CDR3, is DTGVSQNPRHKITKRGQNVTFRCDPISEHNRLYWYRQTLGQGPEFLTYFQNEAQLEKSRLLSDRFSAERPKGSFSTLEIQRTEQGDSAMYLCASSFPRTGENTEAFFGQGTRLTVV.

This chain connects TRBV30 to TRBJ2-7; 9 positions agree with TRBD1. The V and J ends lost 5 bases and 1 base, in that order; junction bases with no gene match: 12. Germline CDR1 reads GTSNPN; CDR2 reads SVGIG (reference sequence). The CDR3 is 16 residues long. As DNA, the CDR3 is TGTGCCTGGGCAGGTTGGGGACAGGGCCCTTCCTACGAGCAGTACTTC. Its translation: CAWAGWGQGPSYEQYF.

V is TRBV9 and J is TRBJ2-7, with 9 positions matching TRBD1. CDR1 and CDR2 from the germline V gene are SGDLS and YYNGEE. The CDR3 is 20 amino acids. Trimming took 0 bases from V and 0 from J; bases not matched to a gene: 16. The DNA of the CDR3 is TGTGCCAGCAGCGTAGTCCCCTCGTCAAACCGGGACAGGGCCTCCTACGAGCAGTACTTC. Translating gives CASSVVPSSNRDRASYEQYF.

This clone was recorded once. Written as DNA, the CDR3 is TGTGCCAGCAGCTTGGAACAGGGTGTAGGCTATGGCTACACCTTC. It yields the protein CASSLEQGVGYGYTF. The chain couples TRBV5-6 to TRBJ1-2, with D possibly TRBD1 on 6 matching bases. Germline V CDR1 and CDR2: SGHDT, YYEEEE. V was trimmed by 0 bases and J by 4 bases, leaving 13 bases between them. The CDR3 is 15 amino acids.

This clone was seen at least ten times. The rearrangement uses TRBV29-1 and TRBJ1-3; the match to TRBD1 covers 7 bases. CDR3 length: 15 amino acids. V trimming: 7 bases; J trimming: 0 bases; junction bases outside the gene matches: 9. The germline V gene encodes CDR1 SQVTM and CDR2 ANQGSEA. The CDR3 loop is CSARDSASSGNTIYF. The CDR3 DNA follows: TGCAGCGCCCGGGACAGTGCCTCCTCTGGAAACACCATATATTTT.